These 14 T cell receptor beta chains were all obtained from the same sample, sequenced in a study of regulatory T cells in long-lasting Graves disease. Construction of the TCR beta libraries employed iRepertoire HTBI primers in conjunction with Arm-PCR of CDR3 regions. TCRdb re-called the multiplex PCR reads through MiXCR, storing one row per CDR3 protein. Among a few hundred thousand distinct CDR3 sequences listed, 20% to 25% were seen once. The time point is: newly diagnosed GD, antithyroid drugs for less than 3 months. Following extraction of RNA from PBMCs, that RNA was used to make the TCR library. The sample was peripheral blood mononuclear cells (PBMCs), taken at new diagnosis, from a patient treated with antithyroid drugs. Source of these receptors: a female donor with Graves disease.

This clonotype was observed at least ten times. The chain couples TRBV7-2 to TRBJ2-3; 8 bases fit TRBD2. Germline lookup yields CDR1 SGHTA and CDR2 FQGNSA. J was trimmed by 2 bases and V by 5 bases; bases with no gene match: 12. This CDR3 is 17 amino acids long. The CDR3 here is CASSPPWDSGNTDTQYF. For the CDR3, the DNA is TGTGCCAGCAGCCCCCCTTGGGATAGCGGGAACACAGATACGCAGTATTTT.

V and J are TRBV11-3 and TRBJ2-5, with D perhaps matching TRBD1 or TRBD2 (7 bases each). The CDR3 has 16 amino acids. The V gene's germline CDR1 is SGHNT and CDR2 YENEEA. V lost 1 base and J lost 5, with 17 bases in between. CDR3 protein: CASSLGSGGGPETQYF. For the CDR3, the DNA is TGTGCCAGCAGCTTAGGGTCAGGGGGGGGCCCTGAGACCCAGTACTTC.

This clonotype was observed a handful of times. A read error may explain this, as a much larger clone is one base away. The CDR3 carries no conserved terminal phenylalanine or tryptophan, so it likely arises from a read error. The chain employs TRBV20-1 and TRBJ1-2, with TRBD1 identical over 10 bases. This CDR3 has 16 amino acids. V shed 1 base and J 6 bases; nucleotides not matched to a gene: 11. CDR1 DFQATT and CDR2 SNEGSKA come from the germline V gene (reference sequence). The CDR3 sequence: CSARGGQGPSNHGYTL. CDR3 nucleotides: TGCAGTGCTAGAGGGGGACAGGGGCCATCAAACCATGGCTACACCCTC.

As to this clonotype: This CDR3 fails to terminate in the conserved phenylalanine or tryptophan, so it likely reflects a read error. The limits of the CDR3 on the DNA are not certain, so only TCRdb's listed CDR3 is given. This chain's CDR3 is CASSSTTDREVL. V and J are TRBV28 and TRBJ2-7; the D segment call TRBD1 is taken from the table without a DNA check. The CDR3 region is 12 residues in length, termini included. Germline V gene lookup returns CDR1 MDHEN and CDR2 SYDVKM.

This clonotype was counted many times. This rearrangement joins TRBV18 to TRBJ2-7, with D perhaps TRBD1 (6 bases). CDR3 length: 14 residues. Trimming took 4 bases from V and 2 from J, leaving 12 bases between them. Germline CDR1 KGHSH, CDR2 LQKENI. In DNA form, the CDR3 reads TGTGCCAGCTCACACAGGGTATCGCCCTACGAGCAGTACTTC. Its translation is CASSHRVSPYEQYF. Full variable domain (outside the CDR3, taken from reference TRBV18 and TRBJ2-7): NAGVMQNPRHLVRRRGQEARLRCSPMKGHSHVYWYRQLPEEGLKFMVYLQKENIIDESGMPKERFSAEFPKEGPSILRIQQVVRGDSAAYFCASSHRVSPYEQYFGPGTRLTVT.

This clonotype was recorded many times. The rearrangement joins TRBV30 to TRBJ1-2; D is uncertain. The CDR3 contains 12 residues. Germline CDR1 and CDR2: GTSNPN and SVGIG (reference sequence). Trimming shortened V by 1 base and J by 4 bases, and 7 bases separated the two germline ends. The CDR3 protein is CAWSALGYGYTF. Written as DNA, the CDR3 is TGTGCCTGGAGTGCGCTGGGCTATGGCTACACCTTC.

This clonotype was seen many times. The gene calls are TRBV29-1 and TRBJ2-7; 8 bases fit TRBD1. The CDR3 has 13 amino acids. The V segment lost 4 bases and the J segment 9 bases; nucleotides outside the gene matches: 11. The germline CDR1 and CDR2 sequences are SQVTM and ANQGSEA. Here the CDR3 reads CSVGGTGGSWQYF. CDR3 DNA: TGCAGCGTTGGTGGGACAGGAGGCTCGTGGCAGTACTTC.

At least ten counts were recorded for this clonotype. This chain joins TRBV7-8 and TRBJ2-1; 8 bases are a match to TRBD2. The CDR3 length is 14 residues. The junction had 8 bases not matched to a gene; V was cut back by 7 bases and J by 6 bases. Per germline, CDR1 SGHVS and CDR2 FQNEAQ. Here the CDR3 DNA reads TGTGCCAGCACCCGACCGGGACTAGTCAATGAGCAGTTCTTC. This encodes CASTRPGLVNEQFF.

This clonotype appeared many times. The genes are TRBV25-1 and TRBJ1-2; TRBD1 matches 7 bases. Trimming removed 2 bases from V and 5 bases from J; junction bases left unmatched: 8. Germline V gene sequence: CDR1 MGHDK, CDR2 SYGVNS. The CDR3 has 15 residues. The CDR3 nucleotides are TGTGCCAGCAGTGAAGCCGGGACAGAGAGATATGGCTACACCTTC. Translated: CASSEAGTERYGYTF.

As for this clonotype: This may arise from a read error, as a much more abundant clone is one base away. The gene calls are TRBV11-2 and TRBJ2-5; TRBD1 matches 8 bases. Germline V lookup: CDR1 SGHAT, CDR2 FQNNGV. The CDR3 spans 17 residues. CDR3 bases: TGTGACAGCAGCTTAGATCGGAGGTCAGGGGGCAGAGAGACCCAGTACTTC. Protein: CDSSLDRRSGGRETQYF.

In its sample, this clonotype was seen many times. The chain recombines TRBV18 with TRBJ2-7, with 11 nucleotides matching TRBD1. Trimming cost V 5 bases and J 5 bases; bases outside gene matches: 5. The CDR3 is 14 amino acids. Germline CDR1 KGHSH, CDR2 LQKENI. CDR3 amino acids: CASSTGTGGNEQYF. The CDR3 DNA sequence: TGTGCCAGCTCAACCGGGACAGGGGGAAACGAGCAGTACTTC.

This clonotype was seen at least ten times. This chain links TRBV10-3 with TRBJ1-5; D ambiguous. With 0 bases removed from V and 4 bases from J, the gap between germline ends came to 4 bases. The germline gives CDR1 ENHRY, CDR2 SYGVKD. This CDR3 is 13 amino acids long. Here the CDR3 reads CAISESNNQPQHF. CDR3 bases: TGTGCCATCAGTGAGTCGAATAATCAGCCCCAGCATTTT.

Comments on this clonotype: No DNA is shown, since the ends of the CDR3 on it are uncertain; the CDR3 is the one TCRdb lists. The chain carries TRBV6-9 and TRBJ2-2; the D call in the table, TRBD2, was not verified against the DNA. Ends included, the CDR3 has 23 residues. The germline V gene encodes CDR1 MNHGY and CDR2 SVAAGI. The CDR3: CASSFFQGPYEQYFGPGTGELFF.

As for this clonotype: A read error is possible here, since a much larger clone lies one base away. The chain joins TRBV7-8 to TRBJ2-1; tentative D call: TRBD1 (6 bases). Germline CDR1 and CDR2: SGHVS and FQNEAQ. This CDR3 is 16 amino acids long. For the CDR3, the DNA is TGCGCCAGCAGCCAAGTCCCGGACAGAGCCTACAGTGAGCAGTTCTTC. The encoded protein is CASSQVPDRAYSEQFF.